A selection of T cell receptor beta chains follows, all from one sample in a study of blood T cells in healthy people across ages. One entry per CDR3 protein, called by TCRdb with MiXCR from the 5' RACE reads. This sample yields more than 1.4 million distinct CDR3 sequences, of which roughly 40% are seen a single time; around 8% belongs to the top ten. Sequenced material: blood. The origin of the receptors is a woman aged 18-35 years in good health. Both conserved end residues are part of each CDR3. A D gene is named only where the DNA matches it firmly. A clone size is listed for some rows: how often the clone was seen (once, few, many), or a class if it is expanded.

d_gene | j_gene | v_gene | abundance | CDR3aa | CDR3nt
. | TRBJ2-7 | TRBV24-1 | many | CATGESRVGSEQYF | TGTGCCACCGGTGAATCACGTGTGGGATCTGAGCAGTACTTC
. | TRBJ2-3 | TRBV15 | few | CATSRDPTGLSDTQYF | TGTGCCACCAGCAGAGATCCGACAGGACTCTCGGATACGCAGTATTTT
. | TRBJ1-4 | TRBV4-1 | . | CASSQDGQGDEKLFF | TGCGCCAGCAGCCAAGATGGGCAGGGAGATGAAAAACTGTTTTTT
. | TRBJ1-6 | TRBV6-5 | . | CASRRHDTGNSPLHF | TGTGCCAGCAGAAGACACGACACTGGGAATTCACCCCTCCACTTT
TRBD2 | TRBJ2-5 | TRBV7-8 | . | CASSLAPGSGTRMETQYF | TGTGCCAGCAGCTTAGCGCCGGGTAGCGGGACGCGGATGGAGACCCAGTACTTC
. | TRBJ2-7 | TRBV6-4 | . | CASSDSASGEQYF | TGTGCCAGCAGTGACTCGGCGAGTGGCGAGCAGTACTTC
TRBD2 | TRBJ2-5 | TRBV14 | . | CASSLTTSGAQETQYF | TGTGCCAGCAGCCTTACGACTAGCGGGGCCCAAGAGACCCAGTACTTC
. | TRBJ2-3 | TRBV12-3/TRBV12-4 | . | CASSLGPASTDVQYF | TGTGCCAGCAGTTTGGGTCCGGCTAGCACAGATGTGCAGTATTTT
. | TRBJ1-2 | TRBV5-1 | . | CASSLDLFPSYGYTF | TGCGCCAGCAGCTTGGATCTCTTTCCTTCCTATGGCTACACCTTC
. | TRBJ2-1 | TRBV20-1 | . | CSASALTLQETQFF | TGCAGTGCTAGTGCCCTTACTCTACAAGAGACCCAGTTCTTC
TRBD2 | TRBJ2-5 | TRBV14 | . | CASSKSAGAKETQYF | TGTGCCAGCAGCAAATCAGCGGGAGCAAAGGAGACCCAGTACTTC
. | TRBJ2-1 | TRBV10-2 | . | CASSPDPDNEQFF | TGCGCCAGCAGCCCGGACCCCGACAATGAGCAGTTCTTC
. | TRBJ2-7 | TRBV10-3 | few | CAISGVGSYEQYF | TGTGCCATCAGTGGAGTCGGGAGCTACGAGCAGTACTTC